This TCR beta chain originates from a study of blood T cells in healthy people across ages. A second PCR of 7 to 11 cycles used a sample-barcoded 5' primer and a J-beta primer mix. TCRdb ran MiXCR on the 5' RACE reads and lists one entry per CDR3 protein. In the table there are 650,000 to 1,000,000 distinct CDR3 sequences, around 36% of which are singletons. V lost 0 bases, J lost 6 bases, and 6 bases lay in between. The germline CDR1 and CDR2 sequences are ENHRY and SYGVKD. The CDR3 is 14 residues long. This clonotype was counted many times. V and J are TRBV10-3 and TRBJ1-6; possible D gene TRBD1, 6 bases. Sequencing input: blood. This TCR derives from a man aged 18 to 29 in good health. CDR3 DNA sequence: TGTGCCATCAGTGAGTCAGGGGGTAATTCACCCCTCCACTTT. Protein sequence: CAISESGGNSPLHF.